This TCR beta chain was identified in a study of relationships among human T cell subsets. TCR alpha and beta CDR3s were amplified from mRNA by semiquantitative ARM-PCR. In ARM-PCR, communal superprimers followed tagged nested gene-specific primers for exponential amplification. One entry per CDR3 protein, called by TCRdb with MiXCR from the multiplex PCR reads. The data hold around 5,000 distinct CDR3 sequences, with about four fifths observed a single time. In its sample, this clonotype was seen once. The antigen remains unidentified. Study outcomes and limitations: A CD4+CD8+ double-positive population could not be excluded by bead sorting.

The V end was cut by 1 base, the J end by 2 bases, with 8 bases between. CDR1 SQVTM and CDR2 ANQGSEA come from the germline V gene. The CDR3 is 13 residues long. T cell subsets were isolated with antibody-coated magnetic beads. The specimen was total T cells sorted from blood. The receptor's source is a middle-aged man in good health. V usage is TRBV29-1 and J usage is TRBJ1-2; D unclear. CDR3 sequence (DNA): TGCAGCGTTGAAGGACGGGAGAACTATGGCTACACCTTC. It translates to CSVEGRENYGYTF.